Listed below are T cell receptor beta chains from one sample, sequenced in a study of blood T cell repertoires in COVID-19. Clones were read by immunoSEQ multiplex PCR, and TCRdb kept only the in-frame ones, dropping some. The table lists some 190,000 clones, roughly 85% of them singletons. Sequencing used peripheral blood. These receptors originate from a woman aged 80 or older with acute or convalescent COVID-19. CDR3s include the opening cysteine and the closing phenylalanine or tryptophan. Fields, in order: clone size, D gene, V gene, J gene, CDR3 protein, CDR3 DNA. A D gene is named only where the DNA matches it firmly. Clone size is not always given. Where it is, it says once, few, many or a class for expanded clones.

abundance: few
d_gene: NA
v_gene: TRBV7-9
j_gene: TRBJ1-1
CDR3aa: CASSFVSAEAFF
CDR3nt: TGTGCCAGCAGCTTTGTGAGCGCTGAAGCTTTCTTT

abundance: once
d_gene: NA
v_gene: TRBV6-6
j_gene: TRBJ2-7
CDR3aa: CASSPSGTYFYEQYF
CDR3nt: TGTGCCAGCAGCCCCAGCGGAACCTATTTCTACGAGCAGTACTTC

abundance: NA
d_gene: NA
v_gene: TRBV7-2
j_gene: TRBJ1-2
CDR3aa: CASSYFGEYYGYTF
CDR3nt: TGTGCCAGCAGCTATTTCGGGGAGTACTATGGCTACACCTTC

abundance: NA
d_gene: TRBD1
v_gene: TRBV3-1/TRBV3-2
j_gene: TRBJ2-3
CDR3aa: CASSLQGADTQYF
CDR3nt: TGTGCCAGCAGCCTACAGGGGGCAGATACGCAGTATTTT

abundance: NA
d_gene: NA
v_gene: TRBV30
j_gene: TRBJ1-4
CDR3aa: CAWSEQFNEKLFF
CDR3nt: TGTGCCTGGAGTGAACAGTTTAATGAAAAACTGTTTTTT

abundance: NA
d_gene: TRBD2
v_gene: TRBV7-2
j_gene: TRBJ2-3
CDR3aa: CASSLRGPTSGRAGTQYF
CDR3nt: TGTGCCAGCAGCTTAAGAGGCCCGACTAGCGGGAGGGCGGGTACGCAGTATTTT

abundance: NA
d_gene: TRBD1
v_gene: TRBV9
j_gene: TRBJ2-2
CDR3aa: CASTDRTNTGELFF
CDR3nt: TGTGCCAGCACGGACAGGACGAACACCGGGGAGCTGTTTTTT

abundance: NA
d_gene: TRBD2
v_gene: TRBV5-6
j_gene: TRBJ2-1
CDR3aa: CASSGTLAGGYNEQFF
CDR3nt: TGTGCCAGCAGCGGAACCCTAGCGGGAGGGTACAATGAGCAGTTCTTC

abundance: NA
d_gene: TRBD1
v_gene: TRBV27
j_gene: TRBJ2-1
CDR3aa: CASSLQGASYNEQFF
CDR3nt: TGTGCCAGCAGTTTACAGGGGGCCTCCTACAATGAGCAGTTCTTC

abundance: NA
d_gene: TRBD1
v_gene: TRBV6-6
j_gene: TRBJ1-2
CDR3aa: CASSYSTGTLLYGYTF
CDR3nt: TGTGCCAGCAGTTACTCGACAGGGACCTTACTTTATGGCTACACCTTC

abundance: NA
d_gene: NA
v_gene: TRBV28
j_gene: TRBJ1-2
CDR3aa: CASSSQGGYGYTF
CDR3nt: TGTGCCAGCAGTTCACAGGGTGGCTATGGCTACACCTTC

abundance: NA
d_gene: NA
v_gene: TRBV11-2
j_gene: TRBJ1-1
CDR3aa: CASSSTRGGTEAFF
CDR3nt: TGTGCCAGCAGCTCCACAAGAGGAGGTACTGAAGCTTTCTTT

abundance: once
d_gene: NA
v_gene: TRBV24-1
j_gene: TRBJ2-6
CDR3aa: CATAGSSGANVLTF
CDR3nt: TGTGCCACCGCCGGTTCCTCTGGGGCCAACGTCCTGACTTTC

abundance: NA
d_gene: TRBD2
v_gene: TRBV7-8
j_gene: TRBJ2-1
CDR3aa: CASSYESGRYNEQFF
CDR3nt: TGTGCCAGCAGCTACGAAAGCGGGAGGTACAATGAGCAGTTCTTC

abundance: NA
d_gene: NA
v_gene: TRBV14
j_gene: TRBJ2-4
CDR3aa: CASKGSAKNIQYF
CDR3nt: TGTGCCAGCAAGGGGTCGGCCAAAAACATTCAGTACTTC

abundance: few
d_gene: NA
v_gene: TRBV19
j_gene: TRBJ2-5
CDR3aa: CASSVLVQETQYF
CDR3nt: TGTGCCAGTAGTGTACTGGTCCAAGAGACCCAGTACTTC

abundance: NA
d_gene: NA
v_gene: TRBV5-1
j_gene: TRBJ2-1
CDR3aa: CASTLGGESYNEQFF
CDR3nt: TGCGCCAGCACCCTCGGCGGTGAATCCTACAATGAGCAGTTCTTC

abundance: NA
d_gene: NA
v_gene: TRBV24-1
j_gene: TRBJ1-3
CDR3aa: CATSVPGARAPNSGNTIYF
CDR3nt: TGTGCCACCAGTGTCCCTGGTGCCCGCGCACCCAACTCTGGAAACACCATATATTTT

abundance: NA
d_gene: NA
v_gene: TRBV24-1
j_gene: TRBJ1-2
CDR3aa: CATSAPGVYGYTF
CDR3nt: TGTGCCACCAGTGCACCAGGGGTCTATGGCTACACCTTC

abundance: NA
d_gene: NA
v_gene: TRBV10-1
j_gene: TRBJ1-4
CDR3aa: CASSDRGGKLFF
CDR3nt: TGCGCCAGCAGTGATCGGGGAGGAAAACTGTTTTTT

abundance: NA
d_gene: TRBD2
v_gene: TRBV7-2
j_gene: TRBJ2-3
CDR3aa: CASSSLAGSTTQYF
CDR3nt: TGTGCCAGCAGCTCACTAGCGGGATCAACTACGCAGTATTTT

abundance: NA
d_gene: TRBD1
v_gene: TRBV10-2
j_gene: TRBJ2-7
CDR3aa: CASISPSTGGNEQYF
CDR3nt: TGCGCCAGCATCTCTCCGTCTACAGGGGGTAACGAGCAGTACTTC

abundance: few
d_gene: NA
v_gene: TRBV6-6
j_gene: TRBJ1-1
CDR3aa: CASMRAQTEAFF
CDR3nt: TGTGCCAGCATGAGGGCTCAGACTGAAGCTTTCTTT

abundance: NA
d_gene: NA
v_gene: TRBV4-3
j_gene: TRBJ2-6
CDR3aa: CASSHDFSGANVLTF
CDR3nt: TGCGCCAGCAGCCACGACTTCTCTGGGGCCAACGTCCTGACTTTC

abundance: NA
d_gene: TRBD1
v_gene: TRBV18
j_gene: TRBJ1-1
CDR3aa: CASSPQTGDGAFF
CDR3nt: TGTGCCAGCTCACCACAGACAGGGGACGGGGCTTTCTTT

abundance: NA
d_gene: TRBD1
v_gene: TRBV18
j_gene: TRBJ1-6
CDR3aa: CASSQAGGEGSPLHF
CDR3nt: TGTGCCAGCTCACAGGCAGGGGGCGAAGGATCACCCCTCCACTTT

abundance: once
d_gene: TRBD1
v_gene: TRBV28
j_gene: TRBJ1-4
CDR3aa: CASSTGTGATNEKLFF
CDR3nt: TGTGCCAGCTCGACCGGGACAGGGGCAACTAATGAAAAACTGTTTTTT

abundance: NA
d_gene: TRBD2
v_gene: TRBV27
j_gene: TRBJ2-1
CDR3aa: CASSPGTSGSYNEQFF
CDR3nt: TGTGCCAGCAGTCCGGGGACTAGCGGGAGTTACAATGAGCAGTTCTTC

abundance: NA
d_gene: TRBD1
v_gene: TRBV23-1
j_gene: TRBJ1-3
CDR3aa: CASSWDRAPHGNTIYF
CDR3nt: TGCGCCAGCAGTTGGGACAGGGCACCTCATGGAAACACCATATATTTT

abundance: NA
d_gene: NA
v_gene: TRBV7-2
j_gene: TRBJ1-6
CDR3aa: CASSLWVGSSYNSPLHF
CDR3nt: TGTGCCAGCAGCTTGTGGGTAGGGAGCTCCTATAATTCACCCCTCCACTTT

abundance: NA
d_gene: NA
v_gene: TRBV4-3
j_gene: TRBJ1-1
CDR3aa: CASSQDPDGGNTEAFF
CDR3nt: TGCGCCAGCAGCCAAGATCCGGACGGGGGGAACACTGAAGCTTTCTTT

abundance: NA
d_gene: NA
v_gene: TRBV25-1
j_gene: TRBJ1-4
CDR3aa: CASASPVEKLFF
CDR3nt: TGTGCCAGCGCCTCCCCGGTCGAAAAACTGTTTTTT